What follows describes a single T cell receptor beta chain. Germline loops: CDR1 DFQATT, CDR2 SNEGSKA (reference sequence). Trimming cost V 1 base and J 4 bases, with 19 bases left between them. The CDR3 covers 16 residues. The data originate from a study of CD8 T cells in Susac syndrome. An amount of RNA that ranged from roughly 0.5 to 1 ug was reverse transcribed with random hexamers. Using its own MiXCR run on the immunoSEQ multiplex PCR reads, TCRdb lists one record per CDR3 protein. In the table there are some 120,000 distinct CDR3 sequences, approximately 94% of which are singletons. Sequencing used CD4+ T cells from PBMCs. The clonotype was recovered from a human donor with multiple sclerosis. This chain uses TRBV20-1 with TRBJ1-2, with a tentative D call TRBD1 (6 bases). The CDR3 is CSARASGGQHFYGYTF. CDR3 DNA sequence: TGCAGTGCTAGAGCCTCTGGTGGACAGCACTTCTATGGCTACACCTTC.